This T cell receptor beta chain was identified during a study of metastatic and nonmetastatic thyroid tumors (dated by TCRdb to between 2020 and 2021). With regard to the full study: Repertoires from peripheral blood and from tumor or nodule tissue samples of malignant and benign thyroid patients were compared. Study-wide conclusions, independent of this receptor: In both blood and tumor samples, malignant tumors were reported to have significantly higher TCR beta diversity than benign nodules.

The library was made by PCR. These reads were obtained on an Illumina HiSeq 4000. High-throughput sequencing was used to profile the TCR beta-chain CDR3 region of each patient. Processing in the source paper ran as follows. CDR3 differences across clinicopathological groups were used to build a classifier for discriminating distant-metastatic papillary thyroid cancer patients. The Shannon index was used to assess repertoire diversity, and the Morisita-Horn index was used to assess tumor-blood repertoire similarity. The public sequencing data were trimmed at Q25 with fastp and processed into clonotypes with MiXCR by TCRdb, which kept only in-frame beta chains. TCRdb's processing, not the authors', yielded these V and J calls. Within this sample are 40,000 to 55,000 clones, with about a sixth of them counted one time only. 2.5% to 3% of the sample is in the top ten clones. No patient had received any treatment before thyroid surgery. Patient clinical samples collected from about 2011 to 2019 were retrospectively analysed using T-cell receptor beta sequencing.

About this clone: Its antigen has not been determined. Per-nucleotide qualities are absent, and no much larger clonotype sits a single base away.

Taken from cysteine to phenylalanine, the CDR3 has 18 residues. CDR3 DNA is the only sequence kept; it has 54 bases, read in frame from the first base. The rearrangement combines TRBV5-2 with TRBJ2-1; TRBD2, the D gene given by the table, was not confirmed from the DNA. TRBV5-2 is noted as a pseudogene. The sequencing input was blood. This TCR was sampled from a female donor with papillary thyroid cancer or a benign thyroid nodule (not recorded which). Some clones in this sample may be carry-over from other donors' samples. CDR3 reads: CASIFKGLAGAPYNEQFF. The sequenced DNA is TGTGCCAGCATCTTCAAGGGACTAGCGGGAGCCCCCTACAATGAGCAGTTCTTC.